Given below is one T cell receptor beta chain in context. The sample belongs to a study of shared clonotypes between healthy human individuals. Germline CDR1 and CDR2: SNHLY and FYNNEI. The V end lost 8 bases, the J end lost 3 bases, and 13 bases lay between the germline ends. This CDR3 spans 13 amino acids. The table came from immunoSEQ multiplex PCR; TCRdb's copy has only in-frame clones and leaves some out. The table lists over a million clones, around 82% of them singletons. This chain connects TRBV2 to TRBJ1-1; a weak D match, TRBD1 (5 bases). This TCR came from a man aged 18-30 years in good health. Some clones in this sample may be carry-over from other donors' samples. Sequenced sample: memory CD4+ T cells from PBMCs. As for subset: CD45RA-negative fraction. The CDR3 nucleotides are TGTGCCAGCCAACTATGGGGGTACACTGAAGCTTTCTTT. Protein: CASQLWGYTEAFF.